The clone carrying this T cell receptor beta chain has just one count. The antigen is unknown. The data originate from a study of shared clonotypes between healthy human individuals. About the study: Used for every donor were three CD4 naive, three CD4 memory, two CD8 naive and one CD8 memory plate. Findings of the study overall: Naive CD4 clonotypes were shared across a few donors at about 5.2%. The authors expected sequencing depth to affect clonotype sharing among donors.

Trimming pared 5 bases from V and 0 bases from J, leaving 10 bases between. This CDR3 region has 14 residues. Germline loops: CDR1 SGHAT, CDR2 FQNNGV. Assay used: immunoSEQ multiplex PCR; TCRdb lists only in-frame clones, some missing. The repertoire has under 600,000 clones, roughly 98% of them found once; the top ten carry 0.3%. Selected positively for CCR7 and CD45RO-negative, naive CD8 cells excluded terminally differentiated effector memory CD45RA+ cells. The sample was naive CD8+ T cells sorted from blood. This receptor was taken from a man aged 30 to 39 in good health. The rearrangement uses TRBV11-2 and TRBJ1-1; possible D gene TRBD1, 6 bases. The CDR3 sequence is CASSQTGMNTEAFF. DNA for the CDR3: TGTGCCAGCAGCCAAACAGGGATGAACACTGAAGCTTTCTTT.